This TCR beta chain was sequenced in a study of beta chain features in type 1 diabetes. Study results and caveats: Among patients with Type 1 diabetes, TCRB CDR3s were moderately but significantly shorter in every one of the four CD4+ subsets.

cDNA synthesis used the whole RNA isolate, giving expressed TCRB sequences. Data came from immunoSEQ multiplex PCR; TCRdb stores just in-frame clones and leaves some out. The profile shows 250,000 to 300,000 clones, about 8.5% of them singletons. As for this clone: Its antigen is not identified.

The sample consisted of central memory CD4+ T cells from blood. The sequence derives from a woman aged 18 to 35 in good health.

CDR3 nucleotides: TGCGCCAGCAGCCAAGAGACATGGACTAGCTATTCCTACAATGAGCAGTTCTTC. Its translation is CASSQETWTSYSYNEQFF. The chain is built from TRBV4-3 and TRBJ2-1; 8 nucleotides agree with TRBD2. V shed 0 bases, J shed 1 base, and the junction held 8 bases outside the gene matches. The CDR3 has 18 residues. Germline V gene data show CDR1 as LGHNA and CDR2 as YSLEER.